A selection of T cell receptor beta chains follows, all from one sample in a study of OX40 agonist ivuxolimab in advanced cancers. Only in-frame clones appear in the TCRdb table, and some are missing; sequencing was by immunoSEQ multiplex PCR. The sample records nearly 50,000 clones, 70% to 90% being singletons. The sequences come from CD4+ or CD8+ T cells sorted from blood, collected in a trial of the OX40 agonist ivuxolimab. Every receptor here comes from an adult with an advanced solid tumor such as melanoma, head and neck, liver or kidney cancer. Each CDR3 is given with its conserved first and last residue.

18	TRBJ2-1	TRBV7-2	CASSSRTSGRRTYNEQFF
17	TRBJ2-7	TRBV11-2	CASSPGVTSGRRYEQYF
13	TRBJ2-1	TRBV6-5	CASSLAGANEQFF
17	TRBJ2-7	TRBV4-2	CASSSSLDRQGSGEQYF
12	TRBJ2-7	TRBV19	CASSISGSEQYF
15	TRBJ1-3	TRBV5-6	CASSLVSGGGNTIYF
13	TRBJ2-7	TRBV6-6	CASSSSGRWGQYF
16	TRBJ2-2	TRBV5-1	CASSLSLTGATGELFF
13	.	TRBV28	CASSWGHSYEQYF
20	TRBJ2-1	TRBV4-1	CASSQDIPTLARVGYNEQFF
15	TRBJ2-7	TRBV5-4	CASSWGTSGPYEQYF
14	TRBJ2-2	TRBV19	CASKGSSNTGELFF
12	TRBJ1-4	TRBV30	CAWSRPNEKLFF
14	TRBJ2-1	TRBV5-1	CASSLNSGYNEQFF
15	TRBJ2-1	TRBV9	CASSVTSGVGNEQFF
13	TRBJ2-3	TRBV2	CASGGLATDTQYF
14	TRBJ2-7	TRBV18	CASSPPRQGTEQYF
11	TRBJ1-1	TRBV6-1	CASTQGAEAFF
10	TRBJ2-7	TRBV2	CASGRYEQYF
17	TRBJ2-2	TRBV5-4	CASRLDGTSRLTGELFF
16	TRBJ1-2	TRBV9	CASSVGADREFAGYTF
15	TRBJ1-1	TRBV19	CASSIEGTGFTEAFF
17	TRBJ2-4	TRBV5-1	CASSLARLAGALDIQYF
15	TRBJ2-3	TRBV5-1	CASSSSGRKGDTQYF
15	TRBJ2-2	TRBV27	CASSWTSLGTGELFF
15	TRBJ2-2	TRBV28	CAILGGRGNTGELFF
14	TRBJ2-2	TRBV6-6	CASLGVGGAGELFF
14	TRBJ2-7	TRBV10-3	CAISEVTVPNEQYF
15	TRBJ2-3	TRBV18	CASSPGTSGTDTQYF
17	TRBJ2-3	TRBV11-3	CASSPGTGRTSTDTQYF